Sequencing of this TCR beta chain was carried out in a study of CD8+ T cells in alopecia areata. Study-wide results and limits: Between patients, shared TCR sequences were less clear than in mice. This was possibly due in part to HLA diversity in the patient population.

Trimming cost V 8 bases and J 2 bases; bases outside gene matches: 6. There are 14 residues in the CDR3. Germline V gene data show CDR1 as MNHEY and CDR2 as SMNVEV (reference sequence). RNA extraction and reverse transcription yielded cDNA as sequencing template. Repertoires were generated with immunoSEQ multiplex PCR, while TCRdb's copy carries only in-frame clones and drops some. This sample has approximately 210,000 clones, with roughly two fifths found just once. For this clone: The antigen is undetermined.

Treatment meaning: oral pan-JAK inhibitor, 5-10 mg twice daily. Sampling of alopecia areata patients yielded lesional scalp punch biopsies as well as peripheral blood. It was from PBMCs that CD4+ and CD8+ T cells were sorted. This material consisted of CD4+ T cells sorted from blood, taken at approximately week 36, from a patient treated with tofacitinib. The TCR originated in a human donor with alopecia areata. The V call is TRBV27, the J call TRBJ1-5; 7 nucleotides match TRBD1. The CDR3 reads CASRRQGGNQPQHF. The CDR3 DNA reads as TGTGCCAGCCGTAGACAGGGTGGCAATCAGCCCCAGCATTTT.